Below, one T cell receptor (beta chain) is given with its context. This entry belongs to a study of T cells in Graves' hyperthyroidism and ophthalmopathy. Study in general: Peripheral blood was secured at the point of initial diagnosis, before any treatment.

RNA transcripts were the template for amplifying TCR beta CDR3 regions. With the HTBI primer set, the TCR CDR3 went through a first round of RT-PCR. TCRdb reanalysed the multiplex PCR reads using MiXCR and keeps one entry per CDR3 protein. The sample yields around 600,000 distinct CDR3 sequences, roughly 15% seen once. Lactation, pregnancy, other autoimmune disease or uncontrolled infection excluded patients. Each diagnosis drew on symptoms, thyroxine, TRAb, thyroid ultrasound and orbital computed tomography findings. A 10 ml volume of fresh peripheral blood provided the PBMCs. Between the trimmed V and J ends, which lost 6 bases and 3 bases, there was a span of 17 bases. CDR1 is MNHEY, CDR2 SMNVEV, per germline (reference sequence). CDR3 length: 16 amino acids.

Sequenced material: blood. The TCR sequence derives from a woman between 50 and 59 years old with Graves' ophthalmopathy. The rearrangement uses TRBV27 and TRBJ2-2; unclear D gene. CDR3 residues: CASSVVPLRDTGELFF. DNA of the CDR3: TGTGCCAGCAGCGTAGTTCCTCTGAGAGACACCGGGGAGCTGTTTTTT.